These T cell receptor beta chains were read from a single sample in a study of blood T cell repertoires in COVID-19. Profiling relied on immunoSEQ multiplex PCR, and the TCRdb table lists in-frame clones only, not all of them. Here the sample spans more than 200,000 clones, 80% to 90% being singletons. The material sequenced was peripheral blood. The origin of the receptors is a man aged 35-49 years with active or convalescent COVID-19. Each CDR3 is given with its conserved first and last residue. The order of the fields is V gene, clone size, D gene, J gene, CDR3 DNA, CDR3 protein. The D gene is left open where the match is weak. Some rows mark clone size as missing; the rest say once, few, many or name a class of expanded clone.

>TRBV6-2/TRBV6-3|few|-|TRBJ1-4
TGTGCCAGCAGTTACTCCGGCTTCGGGAAACTGTTTTTT
CASSYSGFGKLFF
>TRBV2|-|-|TRBJ1-5
TGTGCCAGCAGCGTGAACAGGGACAATCAGCCCCAGCATTTT
CASSVNRDNQPQHF
>TRBV29-1|-|-|TRBJ2-3
TGCAGCGTTGAGCTTCACGACAGTCTCACAGATACGCAGTATTTT
CSVELHDSLTDTQYF
>TRBV6-4|-|TRBD1|TRBJ1-1
TGTGCCAGCAGAGACTCCTACGATGACAGGGGGCCCGCCGTCTCGAACACTGAAGCTTTCTTT
CASRDSYDDRGPAVSNTEAFF
>TRBV4-1|few|-|TRBJ1-3
TGCGCCAGCAGCCAAGGAGCGGGGGGGGACCTAAGGAAAGGAAACACCATATATTTT
CASSQGAGGDLRKGNTIYF
>TRBV18|-|-|TRBJ2-5
TGTGCCAGCTCACCACCGACGGGACAAGAGACCCAGTACTTC
CASSPPTGQETQYF
>TRBV9|-|-|TRBJ2-2
TGTGCCAGCAGCGTCCGGGACACAAACACCGGGGAGCTGTTTTTT
CASSVRDTNTGELFF
>TRBV5-5|-|-|TRBJ1-5
TGTGCCAGCAGCCCGGAGTGGGTACAGCCCCAGCATTTT
CASSPEWVQPQHF
>TRBV28|-|-|TRBJ1-2
TGTGCCAGCAGTTCTTACAGGGATGGCTACACCTTC
CASSSYRDGYTF
>TRBV6-1|-|TRBD1|TRBJ2-5
TGTGCCAGCAGTGTAAGGGACAGGGGGTACCAAGAGACCCAGTACTTC
CASSVRDRGYQETQYF
>TRBV5-4|-|TRBD1|TRBJ1-1
TGTGCCAGCAGCTTAAAATTGGGACAGGGGAACACTGAAGCTTTCTTT
CASSLKLGQGNTEAFF
>TRBV16|-|-|TRBJ2-7
TGTGCCAGCAGCCCTGGTACAGGGATCTCCTACGAGCAGTACTTC
CASSPGTGISYEQYF
>TRBV19|-|-|TRBJ2-2
TGTGCCAGTAAGGAGGGCCTTAGGGCCGGGGAGCTGTTTTTT
CASKEGLRAGELFF
>TRBV3-1/TRBV3-2|-|TRBD1|TRBJ1-1
TGTGCCAGTTGGAGACAGGGGATGAATGAAGCTTTCTTT
CASWRQGMNEAFF
>TRBV6-2/TRBV6-3|-|-|TRBJ1-1
TGTGCCAGCACCCCTGGAGGGACTGAAGCTTTCTTT
CASTPGGTEAFF
>TRBV5-1|-|-|TRBJ2-6
TGCGCCAGCAGCTTGGGACAGACTGGGGCCAACGTCCTGACTTTC
CASSLGQTGANVLTF
>TRBV29-1|-|TRBD1|TRBJ1-2
TGCAGCGTGTCATTGGACAGGCGCCTCGCTAACTATGGCTACACCTTC
CSVSLDRRLANYGYTF
>TRBV7-2|-|-|TRBJ1-6
TGTGCCAGCAGCTTATCCCTCGGGGGGGTCCATAATTCACCCCTCCACTTT
CASSLSLGGVHNSPLHF
>TRBV19|-|TRBD1|TRBJ1-6
TGTGCCAGTAGTATAGTTTGGACAGGGTTGTCCTATAATTCACCCCTCCACTTT
CASSIVWTGLSYNSPLHF
>TRBV7-9|-|-|TRBJ1-2
TGTGCCAGCAGCTTAAACGGGGAGGACATAAGCGTAACCTTC
CASSLNGEDISVTF
>TRBV3-1/TRBV3-2|-|TRBD1|TRBJ1-6
TGTGCCAGCAGCCATCGGACAGGGGAAGTATCTTCACCCCTCCACTTT
CASSHRTGEVSSPLHF
>TRBV6-6|once|TRBD2|TRBJ2-1
TGTGCCAGCAGCCCTTTACTAGCGGGGGGGCGAAATGAGCAGTTCTTC
CASSPLLAGGRNEQFF
>TRBV1|once|-|TRBJ2-5
TGCACCAGCAGCCAAGATAGGGGAACGGGAGTAGGGCAAGAGACCCAGTACTTC
CTSSQDRGTGVGQETQYF
>TRBV10-3|-|TRBD1|TRBJ2-1
TGTGCCATCAGTCCAGGGACAGGGAATCTCAATGAGCAGTTCTTC
CAISPGTGNLNEQFF
>TRBV27|-|TRBD1|TRBJ2-3
TGTGCCAGCACCAGGACAGGGGTCACAGATACGCAGTATTTT
CASTRTGVTDTQYF
>TRBV2|-|-|TRBJ2-7
TGTGCCACGGGGAGTGAGGGTTCCTACGAGCAGTACTTC
CATGSEGSYEQYF
>TRBV25-1|once|TRBD2|TRBJ2-3
TGTGCCAGCAGTGGTCTCGAGGGAGGGTCTGACACAGATACGCAGTATTTT
CASSGLEGGSDTDTQYF
>TRBV25-1|-|-|TRBJ1-2
TGTGCCAGCAGTGAATACAGGGTTGGCTACACCTTC
CASSEYRVGYTF
>TRBV7-2|few|-|TRBJ1-2
TGTGCCAGCAGCTTAGATACAGGGACCTATGGCTACACCTTC
CASSLDTGTYGYTF
>TRBV4-2|once|TRBD2|TRBJ2-3
TGTGCCAGCAGCGCTACTAGCGCCAGCCCTAGCACAGATACGCAGTATTTT
CASSATSASPSTDTQYF
>TRBV27|-|-|TRBJ2-1
TGTGCCAGCAGTTTAGGAGGAAATGAGCAGTTCTTC
CASSLGGNEQFF
>TRBV28|-|-|TRBJ1-5
TGTGCCAGCACTGTCCGGACAGAGAGCAATCAGCCCCAGCATTTT
CASTVRTESNQPQHF
>TRBV6-5|-|TRBD2|TRBJ2-5
TGTGCCAGCAGTTCCTCGTTGGGGGGAGGGCGCGGGACCCAGTACTTC
CASSSSLGGGRGTQYF
>TRBV18|-|-|TRBJ2-7
TGTGCCAGCTCACCACAGGGGGGGGAGTACGAGCAGTACTTC
CASSPQGGEYEQYF
>TRBV7-9|-|-|TRBJ1-4
TGTGCCAGCAGCTTGCCGGAGGGATGGGCAACTAATGAAAAACTGTTTTTT
CASSLPEGWATNEKLFF
>TRBV28|-|-|TRBJ2-3
TGTGCCAGCAGTTTACCATCCACAGATACGCAGTATTTT
CASSLPSTDTQYF
>TRBV18|-|-|TRBJ2-7
TGTGCCAGCTCACCGGCCCTAGCCGGCGAGCAGTACTTC
CASSPALAGEQYF
>TRBV2|-|TRBD2|TRBJ2-4
TGTGCCAGCAGGTGGGCGGGGGATGTAAACATTCAGTACTTC
CASRWAGDVNIQYF
>TRBV20-1|-|TRBD1|TRBJ1-2
TGCAGTGCTAGTGGTAGCCAGGACAGGGGCTATGGCTACACCTTC
CSASGSQDRGYGYTF
>TRBV10-3|-|TRBD2|TRBJ2-7
TGTGCCATCAGCCCGAGCGGGGGGGCCTCCTACGAGCAGTACTTC
CAISPSGGASYEQYF
>TRBV27|few|-|TRBJ1-5
TGTGCCAGCAGTTTAACCTACAGTTATAGCAATCAGCCCCAGCATTTT
CASSLTYSYSNQPQHF
>TRBV5-5|-|TRBD1|TRBJ1-5
TGTGCCAGCAGCTTATTGGGGACAGGGGGCGGACAGCCCCAGCATTTT
CASSLLGTGGGQPQHF
>TRBV11-2|-|-|TRBJ2-3
TGTGCCAGCAGCTTAGACGGCGGTCGCACAGATACGCAGTATTTT
CASSLDGGRTDTQYF
>TRBV11-3|many|-|TRBJ2-2
TGTGCCAGCTCCCAGGGGCCTTCCGGGGAGCTGTTTTTT
CASSQGPSGELFF
>TRBV9|-|TRBD1|TRBJ1-5
TGTGCCAGCAGCCCGGGACAGGGTCGCAATCAGCCCCAGCATTTT
CASSPGQGRNQPQHF
>TRBV21-1|-|-|TRBJ1-5
TGTGCCAGCAGCAAAGAGGGGTATAGCAATCAGCCCCAGCATTTT
CASSKEGYSNQPQHF
>TRBV12-5|-|TRBD1|TRBJ2-2
TGTGCTAGTGCCTTGGGACAGGCTTCAACCGGGGAGCTGTTTTTT
CASALGQASTGELFF
>TRBV30|-|-|TRBJ1-5
TGTGCCTGGAGCGCACACACAAGCAATCAGCCCCAGCATTTT
CAWSAHTSNQPQHF
>TRBV11-2|-|-|TRBJ2-1
TGTGCCAGCAGCTTCAATCTTGGGGCGGTGGAGCGGGCTTTAAATGAGCAGTTCTTC
CASSFNLGAVERALNEQFF
>TRBV7-9|-|-|TRBJ1-6
TGTGCCAGCAGCCCAGGGGCTGGGTCACCCCTCCACTTT
CASSPGAGSPLHF
>TRBV20-1|few|TRBD1|TRBJ1-2
TGCAGTGCGTGGACAGGGGTGGGCTACACCTTC
CSAWTGVGYTF